This T cell receptor beta chain originates from a study of blood T cell repertoires in COVID-19 (dated by TCRdb to about 2020). Background for the entire study: Samples covering the acute and convalescent phases of COVID-19 were provided by collaborators in the United States, Italy and Spain. The material from the prospective study consisted of cDNA or gDNA derived from T cells, B-cell-depleted T cells, or PBMCs. Subjects who had been exposed to COVID-19, were actively infected with it, or had recovered from it provided the deeply sampled blood TCRbeta repertoires that made up the dataset. The repertoires were made available in a free public database intended to serve as a resource for research on the immune response to SARS-CoV-2. The samples were drawn from two sources: the first 160 participants of the ongoing ImmuneRACE study, and over 1,000 subjects contributed by 6 global collaborators. The sample metadata nearly always contained a de-identified subject ID, COVID-19 status, age in years and sex. Where available, HLA class I and class II types were taken from metadata supplied by the sample provider and were not determined by assay-based typing. The research as a whole found: Clinical and demographic metadata were provided uncurated, with the amount varying by source and participant.

Turning to this clone: Its antigen remains unidentified. Base qualities are not recorded, but no much larger clone differs from it by a single base.

Samples from volunteer blood donors who had recovered from COVID-19 were contributed by a second Seattle source. The collaborating institutions used their own protocols to collect whole blood in K2EDTA tubes. For TCRbeta analysis, collaborators shipped samples as frozen whole blood, isolated PBMCs, or DNA extracted from either of those sample types. The CDR3 spans 15 residues, from the cysteine through the phenylalanine. Only the CDR3 DNA stays, 45 bases, in frame from base 1. Taken from the germline V gene (reference sequence), the CDR1 and CDR2 loops are LNHDA and SQIVND. The germline V and J ends show losses of 3 bases and 4 bases respectively, and no gene match explains 7 bases of the junction. TCRbeta CDR3 regions were amplified from genomic DNA by means of the immunoSEQ Assay, a bias-controlled multiplex PCR. Regarding the original processing steps: The number of nucleated cells in each sample was estimated from the amplification of reference gene primers within the assay. Sequence reads were collapsed and filtered to measure the absolute abundance of every unique TCRbeta CDR3 rearrangement. For each sample, productive Simpson clonality was calculated as the square root of Simpson's diversity index across productive rearrangements. Imported from immuneACCESS, the table was reduced by TCRdb to in-frame sequences with V and J called. These copies leave out some clones; in studies compared against another copy, an unresolved V gene accounts for under half, and the cause of the remainder is not known. V, J and clone size were drawn from that table, and D and trimming were deduced from the DNA. This sample is represented by about 280,000 clones; approximately 83% of them were singletons. The leading ten clones occupy less than 2.5% of the sample.

The specimen was peripheral blood. The rearranged segments are TRBV19 and TRBJ2-3; 7 junctional bases match TRBD2. The receptor was isolated from a woman in her twenties or thirties who had recovered from COVID-19. The CDR3 protein is CASSIQAGSSDTQYF. Here is the DNA: TGTGCCAGTAGTATCCAAGCGGGGAGTTCAGATACGCAGTATTTT.